These 26 T cell receptor beta chains came from one sample sequenced in a study of PD-1 blockade in classical Hodgkin lymphoma. Time point specified: cycle 4 day 1 (C4D1), after 5 to 7 weeks of nivolumab. Brentuximab vedotin exposure varied among the patients, all of whom had relapsed after autologous stem cell transplantation. Assay: immunoSEQ multiplex PCR; the TCRdb copy retains only in-frame clones and omits some. The sample lists tens of thousands of clones, more than 80% seen once, with 6.5% to 9.5% in the top ten. The sample was peripheral blood mononuclear cells (PBMCs), taken before the fourth cycle of nivolumab. Receptors were obtained from a human donor with classical Hodgkin lymphoma.

This clone was detected only a few times. The chain has TRBV15 and TRBJ1-2; D gene unclear. This CDR3 contains 16 residues. CDR1 and CDR2 from the germline V gene are LNHNV and YYDKDF (reference sequence). The V gene lost 5 bases and the J gene lost 3 bases, with 19 bases spanning the gap. The CDR3 nucleotides are TGTGCCACCAGCTCCCAGATGGCGACACATTACTATGGCTACACCTTC. It yields the protein CATSSQMATHYYGYTF.

This chain joins TRBV28 and TRBJ1-1; D is unresolved. The CDR3 totals 13 residues. The germline gives CDR1 MDHEN, CDR2 SYDVKM. V lost 4 bases and J lost 3, with 9 bases in between. In DNA form, the CDR3 reads TGTGCCAGCAGTTGGTACAAGTACACTGAAGCTTTCTTT. Translation: CASSWYKYTEAFF.

This chain links TRBV11-3 with TRBJ2-2; no reliable D call. The CDR3 runs 14 residues. Trimming cost V 0 bases and J 6 bases, with 8 bases left between them. CDR1 SGHNT and CDR2 YENEEA come from the germline V gene. In nucleotides, the CDR3 is TGTGCCAGCAGCTTAGACCAGCTAGCCGGGGAGCTGTTTTTT. The encoded protein is CASSLDQLAGELFF.

The chain employs TRBV19 and TRBJ2-5; TRBD2 matches 11 bases. CDR1 LNHDA and CDR2 SQIVND come from the germline V gene (reference sequence). V dropped 5 bases and J dropped 6; count of bases not matched to a gene: 5. The CDR3 has 14 residues. CDR3 region: CASSFTSGSQTQYF. CDR3 coding DNA: TGTGCCAGTAGTTTCACTAGCGGGAGCCAGACCCAGTACTTC.

The chain carries TRBV29-1 and TRBJ2-5; no reliable D call. V lost 0 bases and J 7 bases, leaving 18 bases between the germline ends. CDR1 and CDR2 (germline): SQVTM, ANQGSEA. The CDR3 has 15 residues. The CDR3 here is CSVEDHNDAMWTQYF. CDR3 in DNA: TGCAGCGTTGAAGATCATAACGACGCCATGTGGACCCAGTACTTC.

The chain has TRBV6-6 and TRBJ2-2; D might be TRBD2 (6 bases). Germline assignment: CDR1 MNHNY and CDR2 SVGAGI (reference sequence). Trimming took 7 bases from V and 2 from J, leaving 17 bases between them. The CDR3 length is 16 residues. CDR3 in amino acids: CASTPTGGINTGELFF. The CDR3 DNA is TGTGCCAGCACCCCCACCGGGGGAATCAACACCGGGGAGCTGTTTTTT.

The chain links TRBV4-2 to TRBJ1-3; D is unclear. Germline CDR1 LGHNA, CDR2 YNFKEQ. The CDR3 is 12 amino acids. V shed 0 bases and J shed 3 bases, with 0 bases lying between them. The CDR3 region has the DNA TGTGCCAGCAGCCAAGATGGAAACACCATATATTTT. Its protein product is CASSQDGNTIYF.

This clone was observed a handful of times. This chain connects TRBV13 to TRBJ2-3; 7 nucleotides match TRBD2. This CDR3 contains 18 residues. Germline lookup yields CDR1 PRHDT and CDR2 FYEKMQ (reference sequence). Unmatched junction bases numbered 11, after V lost 2 bases and J lost 0 bases. CDR3 residues: CASSLKPGWEGSTDTQYF. The CDR3 nucleotides are TGTGCCAGCAGCTTAAAGCCTGGCTGGGAGGGAAGCACAGATACGCAGTATTTT.

This clone occurred once. This chain connects TRBV6-5 to TRBJ1-1, with a weak D call TRBD1 (6 bases). Looked up from germline, CDR1 is MNHEY and CDR2 is SVGAGI. With 5 bases removed from V and 7 bases from J, the gap between germline ends came to 14 bases. This CDR3 has 13 residues. The CDR3 coding sequence is TGTGCCAGCAGTCCCCGGGACATTCGTGAAGCTTTCTTT. Protein sequence: CASSPRDIREAFF.

The rearrangement uses TRBV20-1 and TRBJ1-2; D is perhaps TRBD1 (6 bases). CDR3 length: 10 residues. Between the trimmed V and J ends, which lost 6 bases and 8 bases, there was a span of 10 bases. Per the germline V gene, CDR1 is DFQATT and CDR2 is SNEGSKA (reference sequence). In DNA form, the CDR3 reads TGCAGTGCAGGGGGGGCAGGCTACACCTTC. Amino acids: CSAGGAGYTF.

The V gene is TRBV7-9, the J gene TRBJ2-3; D not resolved. The CDR3 extends over 12 amino acids. Trimming took 2 bases from V and 4 from J, leaving 4 bases between them. Germline V lookup: CDR1 SEHNR, CDR2 FQNEAQ (reference sequence). This CDR3 reads CASSLMADTQYF. CDR3 nucleotides: TGTGCCAGCAGCTTAATGGCAGATACGCAGTATTTT.

In this sample, this clone turned up once. V and J are TRBV6-1 and TRBJ2-1; 12 bases fit TRBD1. The CDR3 has 15 amino acids. After removal of 4 bases from V and 6 bases from J, the junction contained 4 bases not matched to a gene. Germline CDR1 reads MNHNS; CDR2 reads SASEGT. The CDR3 loop reads CASSGGTGGPNEQFF. In DNA form, the CDR3 reads TGTGCCAGCAGTGGCGGGACAGGGGGCCCCAATGAGCAGTTCTTC.

The CDR3: CASSLARLDGYNEQFF. The CDR3 region has the DNA TGTGCCAGCAGCTTAGCGCGCTTGGACGGGTACAATGAGCAGTTCTTC. The chain uses TRBV11-1 and TRBJ2-1; D not certain. CDR3 length: 16 amino acids. V was pared by 0 bases and J by 4 bases, with 13 bases between. The germline V gene has CDR1 SGHAT and CDR2 FQDESV (reference sequence).

The genes are TRBV5-4 and TRBJ1-2; 11 bases align to TRBD1. This CDR3 region has 15 residues. CDR1 and CDR2 from the germline V gene are SGHNT and YYREEE (reference sequence). The V gene end was trimmed by 4 bases and the J gene end by 8 bases; junction bases not matched to a gene: 10. CDR3 loop: CASSLKGQGGGGYTF. The DNA for the CDR3 is TGTGCCAGCAGCCTGAAGGGACAGGGGGGTGGGGGCTACACCTTC.

The rearrangement joins TRBV27 to TRBJ1-2, with unresolved D. Looked up from germline, CDR1 is MNHEY and CDR2 is SMNVEV (reference sequence). V lost 5 bases and J 3 bases, leaving 10 bases between the germline ends. This CDR3 is built from 13 residues. The CDR3 sequence: CASSERQHYGYTF. The CDR3 DNA sequence: TGTGCCAGCAGTGAGCGGCAGCACTATGGCTACACCTTC.

This chain's CDR3 is CASSIVSQGSDTQYF. Here the CDR3 DNA reads TGTGCCAGTAGTATAGTGTCCCAGGGGAGTGATACGCAGTATTTT. This sequence joins TRBV19 and TRBJ2-3, with TRBD1 as a possible D gene (6 bases). Trimming pared 1 base from V and 6 bases from J, leaving 14 bases between. Germline CDR1 reads LNHDA; CDR2 reads SQIVND (reference sequence). This CDR3 comprises 15 residues.

The genes are TRBV20-1 and TRBJ1-1; perhaps TRBD1 as D (6 bases). The germline gives CDR1 DFQATT, CDR2 SNEGSKA (reference sequence). CDR3 length: 11 residues. V lost 1 base, J lost 13 bases, and 13 bases lay in between. The CDR3 is CSARAGTGLFF. CDR3 in DNA: TGCAGTGCTAGAGCCGGAACAGGGCTTTTCTTT.

This sequence joins TRBV7-9 and TRBJ2-1; tentative D call: TRBD2 (6 bases). Germline CDR1 reads SEHNR; CDR2 reads FQNEAQ (reference sequence). This CDR3 has 15 amino acids. The V gene lost 3 bases and the J gene lost 4 bases, with 13 bases spanning the gap. The CDR3 coding sequence is TGTGCCAGCAGCTTTCCCAGAGGGACTTACAATGAGCAGTTCTTC. Its translation: CASSFPRGTYNEQFF.

The V call is TRBV4-1, the J call TRBJ2-2; 8 nucleotides match TRBD2. Germline-derived CDR1 and CDR2 are MGHRA and YSYEKL. The CDR3 spans 17 residues. The V gene end was trimmed by 1 base and the J gene end by 3 bases; junction bases not matched to a gene: 7. The CDR3 DNA reads TGCGCCAGCAGCCAAGTGGGACTAGGACCAGACACCGGGGAGCTGTTTTTT. It yields the protein CASSQVGLGPDTGELFF.

The chain carries TRBV7-9 and TRBJ2-1; 7 bases map to TRBD2. Germline CDR1 and CDR2: SEHNR and FQNEAQ (reference sequence). J was trimmed by 0 bases and V by 5 bases; bases with no gene match: 10. CDR3 length equals 17 residues. As DNA, the CDR3 is TGTGCCAGCAGCACACTACTAGCGCCAAGCTCCTACAATGAGCAGTTCTTC. It encodes CASSTLLAPSSYNEQFF.

This chain's CDR3 is CASSLVGGSSYEQYF. The CDR3 DNA sequence: TGTGCCAGCAGCTTAGTGGGCGGGAGCTCGTACGAGCAGTACTTC. The chain employs TRBV7-4 and TRBJ2-7; 7 positions match TRBD2. CDR1 and CDR2 from the germline V gene are SGHVT and SQSDAQ. This CDR3 has 15 amino acids. The V gene end was trimmed by 1 base and the J gene end by 4 bases; junction bases not matched to a gene: 7. Looking up the rest from reference TRBV7-4 and TRBJ2-7 gives the full variable domain: GAGVSQSPRYKVAKRGRDVALRCDSISGHVTLYWYRQTLGQGSEVLTYSQSDAQRDKSGRPSGRFSAERPERSVSTLKIQRTEQGDSAVYLCASSLVGGSSYEQYFGPGTRLTVT.

The genes are TRBV13 and TRBJ1-2; D gene uncertain. Per the germline V gene, CDR1 is PRHDT and CDR2 is FYEKMQ (reference sequence). The germline V and J ends were trimmed by 1 base and 7 bases, with 7 bases remaining between them. The CDR3 is 12 amino acids. CDR3 amino acids: CASSLDVGGYTF. In DNA form, the CDR3 reads TGTGCCAGCAGCTTAGATGTGGGTGGCTACACCTTC.

J is TRBJ1-4 and V is TRBV19; the D gene is possibly TRBD1 (6 bases). Between the trimmed V and J ends, which lost 3 bases and 3 bases, there was a span of 11 bases. The CDR3 extends over 15 amino acids. Germline CDR1 and CDR2: LNHDA and SQIVND (reference sequence). DNA of the CDR3: TGTGCCAGTAGTATGCTGGGGGCAGCTAATGAAAAACTGTTTTTT. This codes for CASSMLGAANEKLFF.

CDR3 sequence reads: CASSEADRGQPQHF. CDR3 coding DNA: TGTGCCAGCAGTGAAGCTGACAGGGGTCAGCCCCAGCATTTT. The gene calls are TRBV2 and TRBJ1-5, with 8 bases lining up with TRBD1. Germline assignment: CDR1 SNHLY and CDR2 FYNNEI. The junction had 1 base not matched to a gene; V was cut back by 0 bases and J by 6 bases. The CDR3 spans 14 residues.

The chain has TRBV27 and TRBJ2-7; D ambiguous. Trimming pared 2 bases from V and 3 bases from J, leaving 11 bases between. The CDR3 is 14 amino acids. The germline gives CDR1 MNHEY, CDR2 SMNVEV (reference sequence). The CDR3 here is CASSLGPGRYEQYF. The CDR3 DNA sequence: TGTGCCAGCAGTTTAGGGCCTGGACGCTACGAGCAGTACTTC.

The chain couples TRBV7-8 to TRBJ2-7; TRBD1 agrees at 9 bases. Germline CDR1 reads SGHVS; CDR2 reads FQNEAQ. J was trimmed by 3 bases and V by 2 bases; bases with no gene match: 5. The CDR3 has 15 residues. Here the CDR3 DNA reads TGTGCCAGCAGCTTACTGACAGGGGGGCACTACGAGCAGTACTTC. Protein: CASSLLTGGHYEQYF. Full variable domain (missing parts from reference TRBV7-8 and TRBJ2-7): GAGVSQSPRYKVAKRGQDVALRCDPISGHVSLFWYQQALGQGPEFLTYFQNEAQLDKSGLPSDRFFAERPEGSVSTLKIQRTQQEDSAVYLCASSLLTGGHYEQYFGPGTRLTVT.